This record concerns one T cell receptor (beta chain) sequence. The entry originates in a study of early T cells in non-severe SARS-CoV-2 infection. Individually, cDNA molecules had unique molecular identifiers attached to them. TCRdb re-called the 5' RACE reads through MiXCR, storing one row per CDR3 protein. The sample includes tens of thousands of distinct CDR3 sequences, 14% to 15% seen only once; the top ten take around 5.1%. The CDR3 has 16 residues. V dropped 5 bases and J dropped 3 bases, with 16 bases sitting between them. Germline V gene data show CDR1 as MNHEY and CDR2 as SVGEGT. The sequencing input was whole blood. The source of this sequence is an adult who was a healthcare worker with PCR-confirmed SARS-CoV-2 infection or an uninfected control (not recorded which). This chain joins TRBV6-2 or TRBV6-3 and TRBJ2-2; D uncertain. In DNA form, the CDR3 reads TGTGCCAGCAGTCGAACAAGGCCCTTTGACACCGGGGAGCTGTTTTTT. This gives the protein CASSRTRPFDTGELFF.